Shown below are 27 T cell receptor beta chains from a single sample sequenced in a study of cytomegalovirus exposure and HLA in healthy donors. With 60 Vbeta and 13 Jbeta primers, the PCR was carried out. Generated by immunoSEQ multiplex PCR, the TCRdb table keeps only in-frame clones and is missing some. The data contain over 100,000 clones, around 78% of them seen just once; the ten biggest clones take up 1.5% to 1.9%. The material sequenced was PBMCs. The receptors stem from a man aged 35-49 years in good health and CMV-seronegative.

The chain employs TRBV5-4 and TRBJ2-7; 9 nucleotides line up with TRBD2. Germline CDR1 is SGHNT and CDR2 is YYREEE (reference sequence). After removal of 2 bases from V and 1 base from J, the junction contained 1 base not matched to a gene. CDR3 length: 14 amino acids. The CDR3 is CASSFLAGSYEQYF. The CDR3 DNA reads TGTGCCAGCAGCTTTCTAGCGGGATCCTACGAGCAGTACTTC.

Details on this clone: Distinct nucleotide sequences in the sample also encode this CDR3. The chain has TRBV4-3 and TRBJ1-4, with no clear D. V gave up 0 bases and J gave up 8 bases, with 7 bases separating them. The CDR3 runs to 13 residues. Germline V CDR1 and CDR2: LGHNA, YSLEER. DNA of the CDR3: TGCGCCAGCAGCCAAGATGGCGGGGAAAAACTGTTTTTT. Residues: CASSQDGGEKLFF.

J is TRBJ1-5 and V is TRBV11-2; a possible D gene is TRBD1 (5 bases). V shed 5 bases and J shed 5 bases, with 13 bases lying between them. In germline, CDR1 is SGHAT, CDR2 FQNNGV. The CDR3 runs 14 residues. This chain's CDR3 is CASSRWGGYQPQHF. As DNA, the CDR3 is TGTGCCAGCAGCCGTTGGGGCGGCTATCAGCCCCAGCATTTT.

This rearrangement joins TRBV30 to TRBJ2-1; the match to TRBD2 covers 13 bases. The trim removed 3 bases at V and 6 bases at J, leaving 5 bases unmatched. The length of the CDR3 is 15 residues. CDR1 is GTSNPN, CDR2 SVGIG, per germline (reference sequence). Written as DNA, the CDR3 is TGTGCCTGGAGCGAAGGACTAGCGGGAGTCAATGAGCAGTTCTTC. Protein: CAWSEGLAGVNEQFF. The full variable domain, completed using reference TRBV30 and TRBJ2-1, is SQTIHQWPATLVQPVGSPLSLECTVEGTSNPNLYWYRQAAGRGLQLLFYSVGIGQISSEVPQNLSASRPQDRQFILSSKKLLLSDSGFYLCAWSEGLAGVNEQFFGPGTRLTVL.

This clone was detected a few times. The CDR3: CATLRDNLNTEAFF. CDR3 coding DNA: TGTGCCACCCTCCGGGACAATCTGAACACTGAAGCTTTCTTT. The chain employs TRBV6-5 and TRBJ1-1, with D possibly TRBD1 on 6 matching bases. The CDR3 length is 14 residues. Deletions cut 10 bases from V and 0 bases from J, with 15 bases between. Germline V gene data show CDR1 as MNHEY and CDR2 as SVGAGI.

This sequence joins TRBV11-2 and TRBJ2-5; D is perhaps TRBD1 (5 bases). Between the trimmed V and J ends, which lost 0 bases and 5 bases, there was a span of 10 bases. The CDR3 is 14 amino acids. From germline, CDR1 is SGHAT and CDR2 FQNNGV. The CDR3 coding sequence is TGTGCCAGCAGCTTAGATTACGGACACGAGACCCAGTACTTC. Encoded protein: CASSLDYGHETQYF.

Only a few counts were recorded for this clone. V is TRBV4-3 and J is TRBJ2-7; 9 bases match TRBD1. The J segment lost 3 bases and the V segment lost 4 bases, leaving 7 bases of the junction unmatched. The CDR3 is 15 amino acids. Per the germline V gene, CDR1 is LGHNA and CDR2 is YSLEER. The CDR3 DNA is TGCGCCAGCAGCCCCGGACAGGGGATTTTCTACGAGCAGTACTTC. This translates into CASSPGQGIFYEQYF.

The CDR3 coding sequence is TGTGCCAGCAGCTTAGACAGGGCCACTGAAGCTTTCTTT. Protein sequence: CASSLDRATEAFF. The chain combines TRBV11-3 with TRBJ1-1; tentatively, D is TRBD1 (5 bases). V was clipped by 0 bases and J by 4 bases, with 6 bases between them. The germline V gene encodes CDR1 SGHNT and CDR2 YENEEA. The CDR3 is 13 residues long.

J is TRBJ2-6 and V is TRBV27; the D is unclear. V was clipped by 1 base and J by 0 bases, with 10 bases between them. Germline assignment: CDR1 MNHEY and CDR2 SMNVEV (reference sequence). The length of the CDR3 is 17 residues. The DNA for the CDR3 is TGTGCCAGCAGTTTATTTACGGCTAGCTCTGGGGCCAACGTCCTGACTTTC. It is translated as CASSLFTASSGANVLTF.

The chain uses TRBV13 and TRBJ2-5; TRBD2 matches at 13 bases. The CDR3 runs to 16 residues. Trimming at V came to 3 bases and at J to 2 bases, leaving 3 bases not matched to a gene. CDR1 and CDR2 from the germline V gene are PRHDT and FYEKMQ (reference sequence). The CDR3 DNA is TGTGCCAGCAGCTTCATACTAGCGGGGGGGCAAGAGACCCAGTACTTC. Translating gives CASSFILAGGQETQYF.

This chain uses TRBV7-9 with TRBJ1-1, with no clear D. The CDR3 spans 16 residues. Germline assignment: CDR1 SEHNR and CDR2 FQNEAQ (reference sequence). V was trimmed by 2 bases and J by 3 bases, leaving 16 bases between them. The CDR3 DNA sequence: TGTGCCAGCAGCTTATACTCTAAGTCCGGGGACACTGAAGCTTTCTTT. This sequence encodes CASSLYSKSGDTEAFF.

This chain uses TRBV9 with TRBJ2-2; TRBD1 matches at 8 bases. CDR3 length: 17 amino acids. Germline loops: CDR1 SGDLS, CDR2 YYNGEE. Trimming cost V 0 bases and J 2 bases; bases outside gene matches: 6. CDR3 coding DNA: TGTGCCAGCAGCGTAGAGAGGACAGGGTCAAACACCGGGGAGCTGTTTTTT. It is translated as CASSVERTGSNTGELFF.

This clone was detected only once. Different DNA sequences within this sample yield the same CDR3. The genes are TRBV7-9 and TRBJ1-1; D gene unclear. Germline-derived CDR1 and CDR2 are SEHNR and FQNEAQ (reference sequence). The V gene lost 1 base and the J gene lost 1 base, with 4 bases spanning the gap. This CDR3 contains 13 residues. The CDR3 coding sequence is TGTGCCAGCAGCTTAGGCAGGAACACTGAAGCTTTCTTT. Translation gives CASSLGRNTEAFF.

V usage is TRBV11-3 and J usage is TRBJ1-1; 7 bases line up with TRBD1. The CDR3 is 12 amino acids. V shed 5 bases and J 9 bases; nucleotides not matched to a gene: 6. Looked up from germline, CDR1 is SGHNT and CDR2 is YENEEA. For the CDR3, the DNA is TGTGCCAGCAGCCCAGACAGGGTCAAAGCTTTCTTT. This codes for CASSPDRVKAFF.

The chain uses TRBV10-3 and TRBJ1-2; 10 bases line up with TRBD1. After removal of 3 bases from V and 3 bases from J, the junction contained 7 bases not matched to a gene. The germline gives CDR1 ENHRY, CDR2 SYGVKD. CDR3 size: 16 residues. The CDR3 sequence: CAISDADRGVDYGYTF. As DNA, the CDR3 is TGTGCCATCAGTGACGCGGACAGGGGGGTGGACTATGGCTACACCTTC.

The chain links TRBV19 to TRBJ2-2; 15 nucleotides align to TRBD2. V shed 0 bases, J shed 7 bases, and the junction held 15 bases outside the gene matches. There are 21 residues in the CDR3. Looked up from germline, CDR1 is LNHDA and CDR2 is SQIVND (reference sequence). CDR3 nucleotides: TGTGCCAGTAGTATAGATCTAGGACTAGCGGGAGGGCGAGCCCTACGCGGGGAGCTGTTTTTT. Protein: CASSIDLGLAGGRALRGELFF.

This chain uses TRBV19 with TRBJ2-1, with a tentative D call TRBD2 (6 bases). The CDR3 covers 14 residues. Trimming shortened V by 7 bases and J by 4 bases, and 14 bases separated the two germline ends. Germline V CDR1 and CDR2: LNHDA, SQIVND (reference sequence). The CDR3 is CASTRRGRYNEQFF. The DNA for the CDR3 is TGTGCCAGTACCAGGAGGGGACGGTACAATGAGCAGTTCTTC.

The V gene is TRBV5-4, the J gene TRBJ2-3; 10 bases align to TRBD1. CDR1 SGHNT and CDR2 YYREEE come from the germline V gene (reference sequence). The J segment lost 2 bases and the V segment lost 4 bases, leaving 4 bases of the junction unmatched. There are 15 residues in the CDR3. In DNA, the CDR3 is TGTGCCAGCAGCAGGGGACAGGGGAACACAGATACGCAGTATTTT. Protein product: CASSRGQGNTDTQYF.

The table lists this clone with a few counts. The chain links TRBV18 to TRBJ2-7, with 16 bases fitting TRBD2. The junction had 4 bases not matched to a gene; V was cut back by 5 bases and J by 6 bases. This CDR3 is built from 15 residues. Per the germline V gene, CDR1 is KGHSH and CDR2 is LQKENI. CDR3 sequence reads: CASSTGTSGRGEQYF. The CDR3 region has the DNA TGTGCCAGCTCAACCGGGACTAGCGGGAGGGGCGAGCAGTACTTC.

The CDR3 here is CASQHRTFSGNTIYF. The CDR3 region has the DNA TGTGCCAGCCAGCACAGGACCTTCTCTGGAAACACCATATATTTT. This chain joins TRBV19 and TRBJ1-3; perhaps TRBD1 as D (5 bases). The CDR3 contains 15 residues. From germline, CDR1 is LNHDA and CDR2 SQIVND (reference sequence). The ends were cut back, 9 bases at V and 0 bases at J, with 15 bases in the middle.

The chain couples TRBV9 to TRBJ2-3; 10 nucleotides line up with TRBD2. There are 16 residues in the CDR3. Germline trimming cut 0 bases from V and 4 bases from J; bases unmatched to any gene: 5. Looked up from germline, CDR1 is SGDLS and CDR2 is YYNGEE. The CDR3 region has the DNA TGTGCCAGCAGCGTAGAAGCTAGCGGGGGATCAGATACGCAGTATTTT. Translating gives CASSVEASGGSDTQYF.

The rearrangement joins TRBV4-3 to TRBJ2-1; 16 positions match TRBD2. The J segment lost 9 bases and the V segment lost 4 bases, leaving 6 bases of the junction unmatched. Germline V gives CDR1 LGHNA, CDR2 YSLEER. This CDR3 comprises 16 residues. CDR3 region: CASSPGLAGGLSEQFF. In nucleotides, the CDR3 is TGCGCCAGCAGCCCGGGACTAGCGGGAGGGCTTAGTGAGCAGTTCTTC.

The chain carries TRBV2 and TRBJ1-6; 8 bases match TRBD1. Trimming took 6 bases from V and 3 from J; bases not matched to a gene: 4. Looked up from germline, CDR1 is SNHLY and CDR2 is FYNNEI. The CDR3 loop spans 15 amino acids. The CDR3 bases are TGTGCCAGCAGGGGACAGGCGGACTATAATTCACCCCTCCACTTT. This codes for CASRGQADYNSPLHF.

The chain couples TRBV10-2 to TRBJ1-4; D possibly corresponds to TRBD1 (6 bases). Trimming took 8 bases from V and 1 from J, leaving 20 bases between them. The germline V gene has CDR1 WSHSY and CDR2 SAAADI. The CDR3 runs 17 residues. CDR3 amino acids: CASCGGQGGGTNEKLFF. In nucleotides, the CDR3 is TGCGCCAGCTGTGGGGGGCAGGGTGGCGGAACTAATGAAAAACTGTTTTTT.

As DNA, the CDR3 is TGCGCCAGCACCCGGGACTCCGGCACAGATACGCAGTATTTT. It encodes CASTRDSGTDTQYF. The rearrangement joins TRBV4-1 to TRBJ2-3, with D perhaps matching TRBD2 (6 bases). Trimming took off 7 bases at V and 1 base at J, with 12 bases between the two ends. Germline V gene sequence: CDR1 MGHRA, CDR2 YSYEKL. The CDR3 contains 14 residues.

The chain joins TRBV29-1 to TRBJ2-7; 7 nucleotides agree with TRBD2. Unmatched junction bases numbered 10, after V lost 6 bases and J lost 2 bases. The CDR3 is made up of 14 amino acids. CDR1 and CDR2 (germline): SQVTM, ANQGSEA. CDR3 loop: CSVLASGLTYEQYF. The CDR3 nucleotides read TGCAGCGTCCTTGCTAGCGGCCTTACCTACGAGCAGTACTTC.

A remark on this clone: Relative to the germline gene, one junction end is altered; a read error may explain this. The sample contains more than one DNA sequence encoding this CDR3. V gene TRBV27 combines with J gene TRBJ1-6; 7 nucleotides line up with TRBD1. Germline CDR1 MNHEY, CDR2 SMNVEV (reference sequence). The CDR3 length is 16 residues. CDR3 residues: CASSSLMTGLNSPLHF. The CDR3 bases are TGTGCAAGCAGTTCACTCATGACAGGGTTGAATTCACCCCTCCACTTT.